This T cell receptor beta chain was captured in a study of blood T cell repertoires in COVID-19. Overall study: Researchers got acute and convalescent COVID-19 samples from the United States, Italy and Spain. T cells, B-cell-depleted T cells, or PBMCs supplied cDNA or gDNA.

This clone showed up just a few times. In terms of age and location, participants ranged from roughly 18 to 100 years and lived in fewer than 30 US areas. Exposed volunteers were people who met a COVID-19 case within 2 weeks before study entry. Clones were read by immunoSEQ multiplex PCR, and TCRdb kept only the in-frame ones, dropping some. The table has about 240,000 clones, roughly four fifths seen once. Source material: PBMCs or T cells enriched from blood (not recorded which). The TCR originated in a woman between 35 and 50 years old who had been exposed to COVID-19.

The CDR3 loop reads CASSQDRGGNEQFF. The CDR3 DNA sequence: TGTGCCAGCAGCCAAGACCGGGGGGGCAATGAGCAGTTCTTC. The chain couples TRBV4-2 to TRBJ2-1; 8 bases align to TRBD2. The ends lost 0 bases at V and 6 bases at J; junction bases unmatched: 1. This CDR3 spans 14 amino acids. CDR1 and CDR2 (germline): LGHNA, YNFKEQ.